The entry below gives a single T cell receptor beta chain sequence along with its context. The length of the CDR3 is 13 residues. The germline V gene has CDR1 GTSNPN and CDR2 SVGIG (reference sequence). With V trimmed by 3 bases and J by 3 bases, 2 bases remained unmatched. This entry is derived from a study of blood T cell repertoires in COVID-19. Generated by immunoSEQ multiplex PCR, the TCRdb table keeps only in-frame clones and is missing some. Here the sample spans roughly 70,000 clones, around nine tenths being singletons. The receptor was isolated from a man aged 65 to 85 with acute or convalescent COVID-19. The specimen sequenced was peripheral blood. The rearrangement uses TRBV30 and TRBJ1-1; TRBD1 matches 9 bases. The CDR3 nucleotides are TGTGCCTGGAGGGGACAGGGCTACACTGAAGCTTTCTTT. This translates into CAWRGQGYTEAFF.